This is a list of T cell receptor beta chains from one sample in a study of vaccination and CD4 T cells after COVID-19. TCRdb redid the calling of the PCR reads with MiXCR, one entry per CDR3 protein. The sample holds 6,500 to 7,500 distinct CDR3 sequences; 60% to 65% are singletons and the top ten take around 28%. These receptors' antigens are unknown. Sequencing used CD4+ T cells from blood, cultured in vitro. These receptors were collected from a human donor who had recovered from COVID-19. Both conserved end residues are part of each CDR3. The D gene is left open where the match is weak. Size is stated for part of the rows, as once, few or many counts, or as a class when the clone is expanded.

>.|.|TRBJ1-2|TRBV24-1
TGTGCCACCAGTTCCCGTCCGGGTGGCTACACCTTC
CATSSRPGGYTF
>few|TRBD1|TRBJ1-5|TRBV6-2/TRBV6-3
TGTGCCAGCAGTGGACGGACAGGGGGCCAGCCCCAGCATTTT
CASSGRTGGQPQHF
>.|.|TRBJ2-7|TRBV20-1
TGCAGTGCTCTTCGGGGCTCCTACGAGCAGTACTTC
CSALRGSYEQYF
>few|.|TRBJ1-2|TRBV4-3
TGCGCCAGCAGCCCCCTAGGGGTTAACTATGGCTACACCTTC
CASSPLGVNYGYTF
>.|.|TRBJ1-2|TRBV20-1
TGCAGTGCTAGCCAGGACTATGGCTACACCTTC
CSASQDYGYTF
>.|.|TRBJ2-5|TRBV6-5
TGTGCCAGCAGTTACTCGAACAGGGCGGGTGAGACCCAGTACTTC
CASSYSNRAGETQYF
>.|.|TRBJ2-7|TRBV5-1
TGCGCCAGCAGAGATCTCAGAAACTACGAGCAGTACTTC
CASRDLRNYEQYF
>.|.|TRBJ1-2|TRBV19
TGTGCCAGTAGTCCCGCCCGGGGCGCGAATGGCTACACCTTC
CASSPARGANGYTF
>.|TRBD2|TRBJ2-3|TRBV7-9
TGTGCCAGCAGTCCCCGAGCGGGGGGCCCCGCTAGCACAGATACGCAGTATTTT
CASSPRAGGPASTDTQYF
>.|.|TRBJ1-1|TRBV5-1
TGCGCCACCCAGCAGACAGGTTCGAACACTGAAGCTTTCTTT
CATQQTGSNTEAFF
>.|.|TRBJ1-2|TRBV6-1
TGTGCCAGCAGCCTCGGAAGGTTTCTTGACTATGGCTACACCTTC
CASSLGRFLDYGYTF
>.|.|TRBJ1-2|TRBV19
TGTGCCAGTAGTATAGGGGGAGCCATCTATGGCTACACCTTC
CASSIGGAIYGYTF
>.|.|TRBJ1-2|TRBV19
TGTGCCAGTAGTATTCAAAGCGAGGCCTATGGCTACACCTTC
CASSIQSEAYGYTF
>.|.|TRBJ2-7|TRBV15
TGTGCCACCAGCAGAGATTGGGTCCAGAACACCTACGAGCAGTACTTC
CATSRDWVQNTYEQYF
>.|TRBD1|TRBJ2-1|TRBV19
TGTGCCAGTAGTAGAGACAGGGAACAGTCCTACAATGAGCAGTTCTTC
CASSRDREQSYNEQFF
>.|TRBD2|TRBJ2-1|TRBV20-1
TGCAGTGCTAGAGATCCGGCTAGCGGGAGGGATGAGCAGTTCTTC
CSARDPASGRDEQFF
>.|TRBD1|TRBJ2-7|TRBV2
TGTGCCAGCAGTCCCCTAGGACAGGGTACCCGCGAGCAGTACTTC
CASSPLGQGTREQYF
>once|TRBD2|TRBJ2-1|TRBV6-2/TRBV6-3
TGTGCCAGCAGAACTAGCGGGAGGGCCGGCAATGAGCAGTTCTTC
CASRTSGRAGNEQFF
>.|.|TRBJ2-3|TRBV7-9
TGTGCCAGCAGCTTAGGTGTGAGGGGCTGGGGAAGCACAGATACGCAGTATTTT
CASSLGVRGWGSTDTQYF
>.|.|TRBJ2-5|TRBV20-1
TGCAGTGCTAGTGGGGAGAACCAAGAGACCCAGTACTTC
CSASGENQETQYF
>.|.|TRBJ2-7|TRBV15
TGTGCCACCAGCAGAGATTTTTACGAGCAGTACTTC
CATSRDFYEQYF
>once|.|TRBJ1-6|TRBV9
TGTGCCAGCAGCTCAAGATTGGGGCAGGGTAATTCACCCCTCCACTTT
CASSSRLGQGNSPLHF
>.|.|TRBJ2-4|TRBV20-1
TGCAGTGCTGAAAGCGGTTCCAAAAACATTCAGTACTTC
CSAESGSKNIQYF
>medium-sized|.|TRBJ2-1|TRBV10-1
TGCGCCAGCAGAATAGCAGATGAGCAGTTCTTC
CASRIADEQFF
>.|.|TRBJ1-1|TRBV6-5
TGTGCCAGCAGTTACAACTCAGGGGCCCCCTTGGGGGCTTTCTTT
CASSYNSGAPLGAFF